This T cell receptor beta chain came from a study of blood T cell repertoires in COVID-19. Across the study: The analysed material was cDNA or gDNA that came from T cells, B-cell-depleted T cells, or PBMCs.

Germline CDR1 reads SGHDT; CDR2 reads YYEEEE. The CDR3 totals 15 residues. The trim removed 4 bases at V and 1 base at J, leaving 3 bases unmatched. Per the study methods: By means of reference gene primer amplification, nucleated cell counts were estimated. Measured with immunoSEQ multiplex PCR; TCRdb has only the in-frame clones, and not every one. The V and J calls and clone size are taken from that table; D and trimming were inferred from the DNA. This sample has some 150,000 clones, with about four fifths found just once. Participants spanned ages about 18 to 95 years and resided in around 25 US areas. Participants were placed into cohorts based on the clinical history they reported.

The chain joins TRBV5-6 to TRBJ1-5, with 9 bases aligning to TRBD1. The material sequenced was PBMCs or T cells enriched from blood (not recorded which). This clonotype was sampled from a woman aged 45-65 years who had been exposed to COVID-19. CDR3 in DNA: TGTGCCAGCAGCGCGGACAGGGGCAGCAATCAGCCCCAGCATTTT. It encodes CASSADRGSNQPQHF.